A single TCR beta chain is shown here with its context. A much bigger clone sits one base away, suggesting this may be a read error. The CDR3 does not end in the conserved phenylalanine or tryptophan, so this is likely a read error. The data were taken from a study of T-cell reconstitution after alpha-beta-depleted transplantation in children. The CDR3 runs 14 residues. V shed 5 bases and J shed 6 bases, with 16 bases lying between them. CDR1 and CDR2 from the germline V gene are MDHEN and SYDVKM. TCRbeta library construction was performed incorporating unique molecular identifiers. MiXCR, applied by TCRdb to the PCR reads, yields one record per CDR3 protein. The repertoire holds 350,000 to 450,000 distinct CDR3 sequences, with approximately 12% as singletons.

The clonotype was recovered from a human donor who donated a stem cell graft to a child with Fanconi anemia. The chain links TRBV28 to TRBJ1-2; a possible D gene is TRBD1 (6 bases). The source material was PBMCs, sampled from the stem cell graft. The CDR3 here is CASSVGGTQHGYTY. CDR3 DNA sequence: TGTGCCAGCAGTGTGGGCGGGACACAGCATGGCTACACCTAC.